This T cell receptor beta chain derives from a study of shared clonotypes between healthy human individuals. Regarding the study as a whole: The generation probabilities recorded for non-shared clonotypes fell below those of clonotypes shared by all four donors.

As to this clone: What it binds is not known.

The CDR3 has 13 amino acids. V lost 3 bases, J lost 10 bases, and 6 bases stayed unmatched. CDR1 and CDR2 from the germline V gene are MNHNS and SASEGT. This table comes from immunoSEQ multiplex PCR, and its TCRdb copy is limited to in-frame clones, with some not included. The sample carries about 1.5 million clones, 95% to 99% recorded once. J is TRBJ1-5 and V is TRBV6-1; 7 bases are shared with TRBD1. Specimen: naive CD4+ T cells sorted from blood. Subset here: CD45RA+ positively selected. The clonotype was recovered from a man aged 25 to 40 in good health. CDR3 sequence (DNA): TGTGCCAGCAGTGACAGGGGGGACATCCCCCAGCATTTT. It yields the protein CASSDRGDIPQHF.